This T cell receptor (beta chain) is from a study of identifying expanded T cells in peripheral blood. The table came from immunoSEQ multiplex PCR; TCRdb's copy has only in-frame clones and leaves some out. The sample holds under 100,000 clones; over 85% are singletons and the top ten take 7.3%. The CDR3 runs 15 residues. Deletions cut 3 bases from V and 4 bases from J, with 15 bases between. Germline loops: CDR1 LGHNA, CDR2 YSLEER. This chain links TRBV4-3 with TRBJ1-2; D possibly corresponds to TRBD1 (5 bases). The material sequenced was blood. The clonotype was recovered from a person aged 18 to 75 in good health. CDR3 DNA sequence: TGCGCCAGCAGCCAGGAGGGGCGTGGTGGCTATGGCTACACCTTC. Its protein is CASSQEGRGGYGYTF.